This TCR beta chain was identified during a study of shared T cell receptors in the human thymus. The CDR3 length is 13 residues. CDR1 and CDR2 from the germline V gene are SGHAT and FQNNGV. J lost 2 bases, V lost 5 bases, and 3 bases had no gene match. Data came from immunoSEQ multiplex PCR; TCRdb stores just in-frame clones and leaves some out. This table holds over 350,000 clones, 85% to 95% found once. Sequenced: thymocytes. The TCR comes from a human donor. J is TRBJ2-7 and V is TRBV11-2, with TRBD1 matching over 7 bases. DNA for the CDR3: TGTGCCAGCAGCCACGGGACAGCCTACGAGCAGTACTTC. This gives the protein CASSHGTAYEQYF.